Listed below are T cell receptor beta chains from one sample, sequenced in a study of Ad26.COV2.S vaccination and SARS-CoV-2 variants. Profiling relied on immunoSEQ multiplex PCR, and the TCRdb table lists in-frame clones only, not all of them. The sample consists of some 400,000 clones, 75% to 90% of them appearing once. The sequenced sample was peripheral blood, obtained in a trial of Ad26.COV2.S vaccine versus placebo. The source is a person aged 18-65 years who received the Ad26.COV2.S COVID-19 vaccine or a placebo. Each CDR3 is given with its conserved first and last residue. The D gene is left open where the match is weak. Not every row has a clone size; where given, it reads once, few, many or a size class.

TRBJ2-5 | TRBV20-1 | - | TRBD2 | TGCAGTGCTAGTAGCGGGAGTCTTAGTATAGAGACCCAGTACTTC | CSASSGSLSIETQYF
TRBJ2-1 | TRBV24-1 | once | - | TGTGCCACCAGTGATCCCAATTACAATGAGCAGTTCTTC | CATSDPNYNEQFF
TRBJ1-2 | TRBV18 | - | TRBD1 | TGTGCCAGCTCACCGTCGACAGGGTTTCACTATGGCTACACCTTC | CASSPSTGFHYGYTF
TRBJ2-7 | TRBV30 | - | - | TGTGCCTGGAGTGTCGGCAGGGAATTCCACGAGCAGTACTTC | CAWSVGREFHEQYF
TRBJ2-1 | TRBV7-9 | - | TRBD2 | TGTGCCAGCAGCTTAGCGCGGCGGGAGGCCTACAATGAGCAGTTCTTC | CASSLARREAYNEQFF
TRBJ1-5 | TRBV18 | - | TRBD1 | TGTGCCAGCTCACCAGCCCCGGACAGGAAGAATCAGCCCCAGCATTTT | CASSPAPDRKNQPQHF
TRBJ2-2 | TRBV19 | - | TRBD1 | TGTGCCAGTAGTATTGCCAGGGGGTTCCCCGGGGAGCTGTTTTTT | CASSIARGFPGELFF
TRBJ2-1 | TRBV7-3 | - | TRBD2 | TGTGCCAGCAGTTCAAGCGGGAGGGCCGGGTACAATGAGCAGTTCTTC | CASSSSGRAGYNEQFF
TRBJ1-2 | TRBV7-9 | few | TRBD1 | TGTGCCAGCGGAAGACAGGGGGTGCTCAACTATGGCTACACCTTC | CASGRQGVLNYGYTF
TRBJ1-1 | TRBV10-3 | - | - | TGTGCCATCAGTGAAACAGGTCCGGGAGCTTTCTTT | CAISETGPGAFF
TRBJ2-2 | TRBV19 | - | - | TGTGCCAGTAGTCTTGGGGGAGCCGGGGAGCTGTTTTTT | CASSLGGAGELFF
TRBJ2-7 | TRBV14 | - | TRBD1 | TGTGCCAGCAGCACGGACAGGGTCGGGCAGTACTTC | CASSTDRVGQYF
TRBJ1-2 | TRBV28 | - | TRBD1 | TGTGCCAGCAGTTTGGGGACAGTCCTCTATGGCTACACCTTC | CASSLGTVLYGYTF
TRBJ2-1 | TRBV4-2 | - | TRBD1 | TGTGCCAGCAGCCAAGAAACAGGGGGGTCCTACAATGAGCAGTTCTTC | CASSQETGGSYNEQFF
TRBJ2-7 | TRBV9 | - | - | TGTGCCAGCAGCGAGGGGAGTTCCTACGAGCAGTACTTC | CASSEGSSYEQYF
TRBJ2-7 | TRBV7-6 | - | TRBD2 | TGTGCCAGCAGCTTATCCAATAGCGGGAGAAGTGAGCAGTACTTC | CASSLSNSGRSEQYF
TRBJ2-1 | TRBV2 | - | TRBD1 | TGTGCCAGCAGGACCGGGACAGGGGCTCACAATGAGCAGTTCTTC | CASRTGTGAHNEQFF
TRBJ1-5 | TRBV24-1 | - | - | TGTGCCACCAGTGATATCAGGGACAATCAGCCCCAGCATTTT | CATSDIRDNQPQHF
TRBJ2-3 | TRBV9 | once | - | TGTGCCAGCAGCCTTTGGGACGGGAGCACAGATACGCAGTATTTT | CASSLWDGSTDTQYF
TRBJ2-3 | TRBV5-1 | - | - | TGCGCCAGCAGCTTGGGGGGTGAGCAGGATACGCAGTATTTT | CASSLGGEQDTQYF
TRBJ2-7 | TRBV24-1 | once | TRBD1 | TGTGCCACCTCTGGGGCTCAGACAGGGGGAACCTACGAGCAGTACTTC | CATSGAQTGGTYEQYF
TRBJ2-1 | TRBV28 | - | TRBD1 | TGTGCCAGCAGTTCAGACAGGGGGCCGGTCAATGAGCAGTTCTTC | CASSSDRGPVNEQFF
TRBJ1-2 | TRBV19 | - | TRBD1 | TGTGCCAGTAGTATCCAGGGGGCCCCCTATGGCTACACCTTC | CASSIQGAPYGYTF
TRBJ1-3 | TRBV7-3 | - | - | TGTGCCAGCAGCTGGGACTCTGGAAACACCATATATTTT | CASSWDSGNTIYF
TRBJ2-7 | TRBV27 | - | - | TGTGCCAGCAGTTTATCGGACGCGGGTAACGAGCAGTACTTC | CASSLSDAGNEQYF
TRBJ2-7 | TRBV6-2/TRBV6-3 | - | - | TGTGCCAGCAGTGTAATTTCACAGGTGGGAGAGCAGTACTTC | CASSVISQVGEQYF
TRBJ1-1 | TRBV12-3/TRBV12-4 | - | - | TGTGCCAGCAGTCCTACCATGAACACTGAAGCTTTCTTT | CASSPTMNTEAFF
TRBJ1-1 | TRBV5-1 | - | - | TGCGCCAGCAGCTTGGGTAGCACTGAAGCTTTCTTT | CASSLGSTEAFF
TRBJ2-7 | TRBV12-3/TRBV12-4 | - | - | TGTGCCAGCAGTACAACAGGGCTGCATTCGTACTTC | CASSTTGLHSYF
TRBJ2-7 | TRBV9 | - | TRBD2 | TGTGCCAGCAGCGTGGCGGGAGAACCCTACGAGCAGTACTTC | CASSVAGEPYEQYF
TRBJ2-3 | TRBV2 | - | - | TGTGCCAGCAGTGAAGCTGCAGATACGCAGTATTTT | CASSEAADTQYF
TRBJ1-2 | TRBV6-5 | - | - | TGTGCCATCTTGGACTCACGAAACTATGGCTACACCTTC | CAILDSRNYGYTF
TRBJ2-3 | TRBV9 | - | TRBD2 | TGTGCCAGCAGCGTGGATAGCGGGAGAGGGACAGATACGCAGTATTTT | CASSVDSGRGTDTQYF
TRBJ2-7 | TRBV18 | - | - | TGTGCCAGCTCACCCGAGTTGGATACCTACGAGCAGTACTTC | CASSPELDTYEQYF
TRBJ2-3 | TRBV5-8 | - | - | TGTGCCAGCAGCTTGGCGAGGGCCCGCACAGATACGCAGTATTTT | CASSLARARTDTQYF
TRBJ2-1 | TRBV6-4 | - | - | TGTGCCAGCAGTGCCCCGGGCCCAGGGCCTAAAAACAATGAGCAGTTCTTC | CASSAPGPGPKNNEQFF
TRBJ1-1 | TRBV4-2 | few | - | TGTGCCAGCAGCCAAGGGGAGGCAACGATGAACACTGAAGCTTTCTTT | CASSQGEATMNTEAFF
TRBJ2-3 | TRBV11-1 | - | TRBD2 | TGTGCCAGCAGCCCGATGCTAGCGGGATTGGCAGATACGCAGTATTTT | CASSPMLAGLADTQYF
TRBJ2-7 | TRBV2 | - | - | TGTGCCAGCACCGGCGGCAGGTCCCACGAGCAGTACTTC | CASTGGRSHEQYF